A single sample is the source of the 3 T cell receptor beta chains below, sequenced in a study of T cells in Graves' hyperthyroidism and ophthalmopathy. The investigators amplified TCR beta CDR3 regions from RNA transcripts. HTBI primers were the set used in a first-round RT-PCR of the TCR CDR3. TCRdb independently ran MiXCR on the multiplex PCR reads; one entry per CDR3 protein. Of tens of thousands of distinct CDR3 sequences in the sample, 54% were seen once. Sequenced input: peripheral blood or thyroid tissue (not recorded which). The source of these receptors is a young man with Graves' hyperthyroidism.

The chain combines TRBV10-3 with TRBJ2-5; 11 positions match TRBD2. Germline-derived CDR1 and CDR2 are ENHRY and SYGVKD. This CDR3 contains 15 residues. V gave up 3 bases and J gave up 4 bases; unmatched junction bases: 4. CDR3 loop: CAISDLAGGRETQYF. The CDR3 nucleotides read TGTGCCATCAGTGATCTAGCGGGGGGAAGAGAGACCCAGTACTTC.

The rearrangement links TRBV2 to TRBJ1-2, with unresolved D. The CDR3 is 15 residues long. Trimming took off 6 bases at V and 0 bases at J, with 14 bases between the two ends. Germline V lookup: CDR1 SNHLY, CDR2 FYNNEI. CDR3 residues: CASSVSGLANYGYTF. DNA for the CDR3: TGTGCCAGCAGCGTGTCAGGACTAGCTAACTATGGCTACACCTTC.

The chain combines TRBV6-1 with TRBJ2-5, with D possibly TRBD1 on 6 matching bases. This CDR3 spans 12 amino acids. Trimming took 8 bases from V and 4 from J, leaving 11 bases between them. CDR1 MNHNS and CDR2 SASEGT come from the germline V gene. The CDR3 spells CASWGPVETQYF. The CDR3 DNA is TGTGCCAGCTGGGGGCCGGTAGAGACCCAGTACTTC.